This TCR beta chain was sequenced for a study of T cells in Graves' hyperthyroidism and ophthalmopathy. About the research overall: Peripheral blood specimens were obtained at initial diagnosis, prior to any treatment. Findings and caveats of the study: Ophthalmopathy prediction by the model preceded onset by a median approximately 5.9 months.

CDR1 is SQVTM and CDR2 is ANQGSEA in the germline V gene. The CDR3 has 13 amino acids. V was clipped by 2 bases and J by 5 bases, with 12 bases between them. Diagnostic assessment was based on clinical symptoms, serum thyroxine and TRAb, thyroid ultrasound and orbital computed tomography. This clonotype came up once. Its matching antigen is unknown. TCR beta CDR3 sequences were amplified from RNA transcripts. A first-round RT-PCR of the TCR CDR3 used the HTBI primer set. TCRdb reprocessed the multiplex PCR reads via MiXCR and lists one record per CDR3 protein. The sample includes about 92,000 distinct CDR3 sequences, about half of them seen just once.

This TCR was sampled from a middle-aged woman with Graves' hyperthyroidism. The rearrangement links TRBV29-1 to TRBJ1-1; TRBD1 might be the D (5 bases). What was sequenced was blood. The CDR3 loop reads CSVERGRVTEAFF. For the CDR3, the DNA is TGCAGCGTTGAACGGGGCAGGGTTACTGAAGCTTTCTTT. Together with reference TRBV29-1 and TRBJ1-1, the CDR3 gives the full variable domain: SAVISQKPSRDICQRGTSLTIQCQVDSQVTMMFWYRQQPGQSLTLIATANQGSEATYESGFVIDKFPISRPNLTFSTLTVSNMSPEDSSIYLCSVERGRVTEAFFGQGTRLTVV.